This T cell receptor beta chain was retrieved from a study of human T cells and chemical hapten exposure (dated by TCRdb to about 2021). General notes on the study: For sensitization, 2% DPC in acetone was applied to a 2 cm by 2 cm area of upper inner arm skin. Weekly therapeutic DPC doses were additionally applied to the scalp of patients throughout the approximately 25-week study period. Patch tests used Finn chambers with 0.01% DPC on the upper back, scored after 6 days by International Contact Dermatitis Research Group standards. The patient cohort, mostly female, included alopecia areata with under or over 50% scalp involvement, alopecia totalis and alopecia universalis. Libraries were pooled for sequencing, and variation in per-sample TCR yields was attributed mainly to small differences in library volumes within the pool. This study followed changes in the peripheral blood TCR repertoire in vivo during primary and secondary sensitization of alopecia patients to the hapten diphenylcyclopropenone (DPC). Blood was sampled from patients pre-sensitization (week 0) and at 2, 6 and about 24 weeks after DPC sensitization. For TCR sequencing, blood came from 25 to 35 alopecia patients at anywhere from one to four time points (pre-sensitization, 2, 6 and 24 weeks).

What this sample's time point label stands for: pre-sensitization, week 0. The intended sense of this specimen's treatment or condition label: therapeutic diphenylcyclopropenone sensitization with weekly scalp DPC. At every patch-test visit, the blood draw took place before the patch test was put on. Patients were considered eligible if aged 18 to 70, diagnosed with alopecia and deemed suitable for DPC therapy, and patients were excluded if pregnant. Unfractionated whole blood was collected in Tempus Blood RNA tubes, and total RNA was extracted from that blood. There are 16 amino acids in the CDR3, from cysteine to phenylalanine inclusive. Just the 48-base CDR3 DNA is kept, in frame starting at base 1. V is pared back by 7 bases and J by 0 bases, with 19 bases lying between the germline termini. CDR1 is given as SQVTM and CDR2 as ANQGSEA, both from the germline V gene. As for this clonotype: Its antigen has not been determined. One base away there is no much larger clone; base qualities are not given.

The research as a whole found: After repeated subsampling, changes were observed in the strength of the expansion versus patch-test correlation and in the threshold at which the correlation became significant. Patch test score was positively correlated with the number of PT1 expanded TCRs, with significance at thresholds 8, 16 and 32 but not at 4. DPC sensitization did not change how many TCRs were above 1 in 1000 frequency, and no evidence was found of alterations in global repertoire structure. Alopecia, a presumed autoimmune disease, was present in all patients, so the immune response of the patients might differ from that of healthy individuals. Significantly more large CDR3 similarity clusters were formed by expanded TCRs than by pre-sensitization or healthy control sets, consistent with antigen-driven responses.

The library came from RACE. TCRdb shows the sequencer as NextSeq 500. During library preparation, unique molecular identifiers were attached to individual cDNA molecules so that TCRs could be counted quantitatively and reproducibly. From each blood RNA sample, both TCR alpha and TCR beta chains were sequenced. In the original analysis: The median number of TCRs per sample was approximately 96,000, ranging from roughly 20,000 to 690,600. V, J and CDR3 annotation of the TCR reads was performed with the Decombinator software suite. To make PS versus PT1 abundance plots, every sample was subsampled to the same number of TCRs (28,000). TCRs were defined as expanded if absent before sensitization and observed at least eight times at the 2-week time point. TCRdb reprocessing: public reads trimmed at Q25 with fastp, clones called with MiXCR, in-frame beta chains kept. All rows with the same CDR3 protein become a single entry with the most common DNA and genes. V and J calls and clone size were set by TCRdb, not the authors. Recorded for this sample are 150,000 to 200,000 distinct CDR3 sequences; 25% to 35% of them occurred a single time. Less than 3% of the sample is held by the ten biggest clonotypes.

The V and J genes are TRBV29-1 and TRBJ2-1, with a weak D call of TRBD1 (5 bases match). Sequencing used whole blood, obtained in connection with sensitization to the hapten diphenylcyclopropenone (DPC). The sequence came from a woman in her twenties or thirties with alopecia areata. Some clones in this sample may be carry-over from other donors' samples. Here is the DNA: TGCAGCGCCTTTATCAGGGCCTCGAGCTCCTACAATGAGCAGTTCTTC. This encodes CSAFIRASSSYNEQFF.